Shown below are 12 T cell receptor beta chains from a single sample sequenced in a study of T cell clonality in common variable immunodeficiency. Only in-frame clones appear in the TCRdb table, and some are missing; sequencing was by immunoSEQ multiplex PCR. The repertoire shows some 52,000 clones, none seen only once; the top ten take roughly 3.4%. Sequenced: peripheral blood mononuclear cells. These receptors all stem from a person between 18 and 75 years old in good health.

This clone was observed a few times. From the germline J gene comes the end of the CDR3, since the read stops 3 residues before it. The V and J genes are TRBV25-1 and TRBJ2-5; 10 nucleotides agree with TRBD2. Germline assignment: CDR1 MGHDK and CDR2 SYGVNS. J was trimmed by 2 bases and V by 8 bases; bases with no gene match: 11. The CDR3 loop spans 16 amino acids. The CDR3 DNA, read in part, is TGTGCCAGCGGAGCTTCTAGCGGGAGTTGGCAAGAGACC. Translation gives CASGASSGSWQET. The whole CDR3 sequence is CASGASSGSWQETQYF.

CDR3 DNA, as far as it was read: TGTGCCAGCTCACCAACAGGTTATGGC. Its translation is CASSPTGYG. The full-length CDR3 reads as CASSPTGYGYTF. The chain uses TRBV18 and TRBJ1-2; the D gene is possibly TRBD1 (5 bases). The read stops 3 residues short of the end of the CDR3; the missing end is completed from the germline J gene. The length of the CDR3 is 12 residues. The germline V and J ends were trimmed by 2 bases and 5 bases, with 6 bases remaining between them. In germline, CDR1 is KGHSH, CDR2 LQKENI.

This clone was seen many times. The junction shows a germline mismatch at one end, possibly a read error. The CDR3 end is not reached by the read, which stops 3 residues before it; the germline J gene fills it in. The chain links TRBV4-2 to TRBJ2-1; 11 bases are a match to TRBD1. This CDR3 is 16 amino acids long. Germline V gene lookup returns CDR1 LGHNA and CDR2 YNFKEQ. The CDR3 here is CASSQEGTGGYNEQFF. CDR3 bases read: TGCGCCAGCAGCCAAGAGGGGACAGGGGGCTACAATGAG.

This clone was seen a handful of times. The read stops 3 residues short of the end of the CDR3; the missing end is completed from the germline J gene. The genes are TRBV5-7 and TRBJ1-2, with 8 nucleotides matching TRBD1. TRBV5-7 is an open reading frame whose function is uncertain. Unmatched junction bases numbered 10, after V lost 4 bases and J lost 5 bases. The CDR3 runs to 15 residues. Incomplete CDR3 DNA: TGTGCCAGCAGCCCGGGACAGGCGAAACTTTATGGC. This gives the protein CASSPGQAKLYG. Given in full, the CDR3 is CASSPGQAKLYGYTF.

This clone was counted ten times or more. From the germline J gene comes the end of the CDR3, since the read stops 3 residues before it. The rearrangement links TRBV2 to TRBJ2-7; 13 bases align to TRBD2. V lost 7 bases and J lost 4; bases outside the gene matches: 4. The CDR3 contains 14 residues. Per the germline V gene, CDR1 is SNHLY and CDR2 is FYNNEI. The CDR3 is CASMGTSGKYEQYF. Incomplete CDR3 DNA: TGTGCCAGCATGGGGACTAGCGGGAAATACGAG.

This clone has ten or more counts. The covered CDR3 bases are TGTGCCAGCAGTTCCTCAGGGGGCCGGGGC. This gives the protein CASSSSGGRG. The full CDR3 protein is CASSSSGGRGYTF. The chain has TRBV12-3 or TRBV12-4 and TRBJ1-2; 8 nucleotides align to TRBD1. The CDR3 goes on 3 residues after the read ends, and that part is filled in from the germline J gene. This CDR3 is built from 13 residues.

This clone is medium-sized (0.01 to 0.1%) by share. Distinct nucleotide sequences in the sample also encode this CDR3. The DNA read from the CDR3 is TGTGCCTGGAGTCCCCAGGGGGCGCTAGGTAGCGAG. This translates into CAWSPQGALGSE. Given in full, the CDR3 is CAWSPQGALGSEQYF. This rearrangement joins TRBV30 to TRBJ2-7, with 8 bases aligning to TRBD1. From the germline J gene comes the end of the CDR3, since the read stops 3 residues before it. Germline loops: CDR1 GTSNPN, CDR2 SVGIG (reference sequence). The CDR3 contains 15 residues. The trim removed 2 bases at V and 6 bases at J, leaving 12 bases unmatched.

This clone was observed at least ten times. CDR3 in amino acids: CASRSGDLGDTQYF. Partial CDR3 DNA: TGCGCCAGCAGGAGCGGGGACCTAGGAGATACG. V usage is TRBV10-1 and J usage is TRBJ2-3; 7 nucleotides match TRBD2. Read data end 3 residues before the CDR3 end; the end is taken from the germline J gene. Germline V gene data show CDR1 as WNHNN and CDR2 as SYGVQD (reference sequence). The CDR3 runs 14 residues. V was pared by 6 bases and J by 5 bases, with 8 bases of the junction left unmatched.

In this sample, this clone turned up many times. With the read ending 3 residues before the CDR3 end, the germline J gene is used to fill in that end. V gene TRBV19 combines with J gene TRBJ2-5; TRBD1 matches at 10 bases. J was trimmed by 7 bases and V by 4 bases; bases with no gene match: 6. This CDR3 is built from 14 residues. The germline CDR1 and CDR2 sequences are LNHDA and SQIVND (reference sequence). The CDR3: CASSTGTGVGTQYF. CDR3 DNA, as far as it was read: TGTGCCAGTAGTACAGGGACAGGGGTTGGGACC.

This clone was seen many times. Sequencing ends 3 residues short of the CDR3 end; the germline J gene provides the rest. V and J are TRBV12-3 or TRBV12-4 and TRBJ2-2, with 11 bases matching TRBD2. V was clipped by 4 bases and J by 5 bases; unmatched bases: 3. This CDR3 is 15 amino acids long. CDR3 in amino acids: CASSYSGRGTGELFF. The CDR3 bases that were read are TGTGCCAGCAGTTATAGCGGGAGGGGGACCGGGGAG.

This clone has at least ten counts. The read terminates 3 residues before the CDR3 end, so the remaining end is supplied by the germline J gene. The chain has TRBV29-1 and TRBJ2-3; no reliable D call. V lost 4 bases and J lost 0, with 11 bases in between. Germline CDR1 reads SQVTM; CDR2 reads ANQGSEA. CDR3 size: 14 residues. CDR3 DNA, as far as it was read: TGCAGCGTTGTGGAACAGCTAAGCACAGATACG. Translation: CSVVEQLSTDT. The full CDR3 protein reads CSVVEQLSTDTQYF.

This clone was counted ten times or more. The read is 3 residues too short to cover the CDR3 end, so that end is filled in from the germline J gene. This chain connects TRBV7-3 to TRBJ2-2; D unresolved. Germline V gene data show CDR1 as SGHTA and CDR2 as FQGTGA. The V end was cut by 5 bases, the J end by 5 bases, with 9 bases between. The length of the CDR3 is 13 residues. CDR3 protein: CASSESRTGELFF. The part of the CDR3 DNA that was read is TGTGCCAGCAGCGAGAGCAGGACCGGGGAG.